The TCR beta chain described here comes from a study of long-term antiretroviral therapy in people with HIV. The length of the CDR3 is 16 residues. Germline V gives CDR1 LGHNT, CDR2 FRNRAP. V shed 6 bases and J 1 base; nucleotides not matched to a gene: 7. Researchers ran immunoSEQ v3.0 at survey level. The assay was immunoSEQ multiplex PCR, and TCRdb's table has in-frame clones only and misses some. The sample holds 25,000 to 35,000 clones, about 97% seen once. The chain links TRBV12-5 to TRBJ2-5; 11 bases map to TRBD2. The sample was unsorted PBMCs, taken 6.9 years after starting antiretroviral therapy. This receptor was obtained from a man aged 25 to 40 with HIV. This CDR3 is CASGPTSGGIQETQYF. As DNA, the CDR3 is TGTGCTAGTGGCCCCACTAGCGGGGGAATCCAAGAGACCCAGTACTTC.